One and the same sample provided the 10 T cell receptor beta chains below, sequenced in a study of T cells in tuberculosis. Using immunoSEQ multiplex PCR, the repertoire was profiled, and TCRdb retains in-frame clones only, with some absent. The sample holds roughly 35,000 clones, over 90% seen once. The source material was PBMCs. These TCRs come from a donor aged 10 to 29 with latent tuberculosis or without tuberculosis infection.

CDR3 in amino acids: CASSWEIYKGTSDTNEQYF. The CDR3 coding sequence is TGTGCCAGCAGCTGGGAAATATACAAGGGGACTAGCGATACCAACGAGCAGTACTTC. The chain is built from TRBV5-6 and TRBJ2-7; 10 bases align to TRBD2. This CDR3 region has 19 residues. Trimming cost V 3 bases and J 5 bases; bases outside gene matches: 20. Per germline, CDR1 SGHDT and CDR2 YYEEEE.

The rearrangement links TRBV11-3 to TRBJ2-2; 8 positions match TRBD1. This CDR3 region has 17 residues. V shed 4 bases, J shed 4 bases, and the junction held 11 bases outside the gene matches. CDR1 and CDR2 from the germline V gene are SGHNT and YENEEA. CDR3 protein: CASSSAARGRGTGELFF. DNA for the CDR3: TGTGCCAGCAGCTCGGCGGCCAGGGGGCGAGGCACCGGGGAGCTGTTTTTT.

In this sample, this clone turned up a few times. CDR3 in DNA: TGTGCCAGTACGGCGGGCAGGGGGCCTAACTATGGCTACACCTTC. It specifies CASTAGRGPNYGYTF. The chain is built from TRBV19 and TRBJ1-2; 8 bases are a match to TRBD1. Germline V gives CDR1 LNHDA, CDR2 SQIVND (reference sequence). Unmatched junction bases numbered 7, after V lost 7 bases and J lost 0 bases. This CDR3 spans 15 amino acids.

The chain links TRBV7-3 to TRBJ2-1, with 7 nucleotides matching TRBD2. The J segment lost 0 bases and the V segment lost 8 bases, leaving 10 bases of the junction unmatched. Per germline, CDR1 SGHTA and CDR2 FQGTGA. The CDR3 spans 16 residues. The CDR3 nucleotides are TGTGCCAGCGGCCCTGGTTCGGGGGGCTCCTACAATGAGCAGTTCTTC. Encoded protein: CASGPGSGGSYNEQFF. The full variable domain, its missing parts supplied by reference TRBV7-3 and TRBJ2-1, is GAGVSQTPSNKVTEKGKYVELRCDPISGHTALYWYRQSLGQGPEFLIYFQGTGAADDSGLPNDRFFAVRPEGSVSTLKIQRTERGDSAVYLCASGPGSGGSYNEQFFGPGTRLTVL.

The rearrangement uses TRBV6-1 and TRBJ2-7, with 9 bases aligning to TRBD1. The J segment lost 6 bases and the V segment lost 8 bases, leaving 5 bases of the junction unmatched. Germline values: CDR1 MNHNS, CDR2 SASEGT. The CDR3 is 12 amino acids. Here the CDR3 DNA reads TGTGCCAGCGCCGGGACAGGGAGCGAGCAGTACTTC. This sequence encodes CASAGTGSEQYF.

This chain's CDR3 is CVRSLSVSSYEQYF. CDR3 DNA sequence: TGTGTCAGAAGCTTATCCGTGAGCTCCTACGAGCAGTACTTC. This chain links TRBV7-5 with TRBJ2-7; whether TRBD2, the table's D call, matches the DNA was not checked. TRBV7-5 is a listed pseudogene. This CDR3 comprises 14 residues.

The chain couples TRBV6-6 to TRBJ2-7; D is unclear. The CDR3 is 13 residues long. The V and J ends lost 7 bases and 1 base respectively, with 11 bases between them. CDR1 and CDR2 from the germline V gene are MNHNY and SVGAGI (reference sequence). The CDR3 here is CASTPGWSYEQYF. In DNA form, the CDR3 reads TGTGCCAGCACTCCCGGGTGGTCCTACGAGCAGTACTTC.

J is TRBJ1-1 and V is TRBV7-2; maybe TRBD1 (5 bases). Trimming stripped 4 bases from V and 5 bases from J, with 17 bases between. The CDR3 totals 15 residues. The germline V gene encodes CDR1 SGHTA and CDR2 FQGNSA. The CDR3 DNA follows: TGTGCCAGCAGCTCTGGCGGGGGGAGGGTAACTGAAGCTTTCTTT. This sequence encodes CASSSGGGRVTEAFF.

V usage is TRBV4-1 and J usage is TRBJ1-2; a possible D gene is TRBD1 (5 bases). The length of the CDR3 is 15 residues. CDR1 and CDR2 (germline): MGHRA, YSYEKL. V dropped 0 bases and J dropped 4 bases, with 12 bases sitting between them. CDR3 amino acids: CASSQEAGPAYGYTF. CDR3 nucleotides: TGCGCCAGCAGCCAAGAGGCAGGGCCTGCCTATGGCTACACCTTC.

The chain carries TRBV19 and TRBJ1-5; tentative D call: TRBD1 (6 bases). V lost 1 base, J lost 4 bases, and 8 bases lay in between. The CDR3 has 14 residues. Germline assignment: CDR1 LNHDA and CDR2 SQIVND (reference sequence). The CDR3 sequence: CASSIAGANQPQHF. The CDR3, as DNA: TGTGCCAGTAGTATAGCAGGGGCAAATCAGCCCCAGCATTTT.